This T cell receptor beta chain was found in a study of PD-L1 blockade in urothelial cancer. Time point reported: pretreatment peripheral blood. V was pared by 4 bases and J by 8 bases, with 13 bases of the junction left unmatched. This CDR3 spans 15 amino acids. Germline values: CDR1 ENHRY, CDR2 SYGVKD. Assay: immunoSEQ multiplex PCR; the TCRdb copy retains only in-frame clones and omits some. The profile shows roughly 43,000 clones, 70% to 90% of them singletons. The material was PBMCs, obtained around atezolizumab (anti-PD-L1) treatment. The origin of this receptor is a man between 60 and 75 years old with urothelial cancer. V usage is TRBV10-3 and J usage is TRBJ1-1; 7 bases match TRBD1. The chain's CDR3 is CAISGTTTGLGEAFF. In nucleotides, the CDR3 is TGTGCCATCAGTGGAACGACGACAGGGTTAGGGGAAGCTTTCTTT.